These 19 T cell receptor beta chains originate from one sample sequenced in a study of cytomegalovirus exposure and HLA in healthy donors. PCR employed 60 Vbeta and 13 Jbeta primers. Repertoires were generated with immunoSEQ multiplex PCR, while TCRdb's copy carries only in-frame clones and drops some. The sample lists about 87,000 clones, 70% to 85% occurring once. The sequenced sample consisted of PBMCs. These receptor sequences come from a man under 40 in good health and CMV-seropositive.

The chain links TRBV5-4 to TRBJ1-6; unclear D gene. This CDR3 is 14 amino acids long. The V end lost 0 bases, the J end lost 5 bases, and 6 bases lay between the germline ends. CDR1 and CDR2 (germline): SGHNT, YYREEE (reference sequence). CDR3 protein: CASSLAADNSPLHF. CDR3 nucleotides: TGTGCCAGCAGCTTGGCTGCAGATAATTCACCCCTCCACTTT.

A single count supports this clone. Written as DNA, the CDR3 is TGTGCCAGCAGTTCATCGGACAGGTTCTACGGCTACACCTTC. Its translation: CASSSSDRFYGYTF. The chain joins TRBV27 to TRBJ1-2; 7 positions match TRBD1. V lost 4 bases and J lost 8; bases outside the gene matches: 10. CDR3 length equals 14 residues. Germline V CDR1 and CDR2: MNHEY, SMNVEV (reference sequence).

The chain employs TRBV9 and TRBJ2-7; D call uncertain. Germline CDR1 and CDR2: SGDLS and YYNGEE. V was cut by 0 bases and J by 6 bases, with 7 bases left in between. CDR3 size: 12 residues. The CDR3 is CASSVGQTEQYF. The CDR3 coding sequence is TGTGCCAGCAGCGTAGGACAAACCGAGCAGTACTTC.

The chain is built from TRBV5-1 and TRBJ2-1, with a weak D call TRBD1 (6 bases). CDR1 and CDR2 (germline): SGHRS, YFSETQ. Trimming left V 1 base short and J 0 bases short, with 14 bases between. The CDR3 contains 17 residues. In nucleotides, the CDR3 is TGCGCCAGCAGCTTGATTCAGGGACACACCTCCTACAATGAGCAGTTCTTC. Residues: CASSLIQGHTSYNEQFF.

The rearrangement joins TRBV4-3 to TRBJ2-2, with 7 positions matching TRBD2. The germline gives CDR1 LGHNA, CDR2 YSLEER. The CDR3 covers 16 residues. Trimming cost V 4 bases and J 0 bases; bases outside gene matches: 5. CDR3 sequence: CASSRGLAANTGELFF. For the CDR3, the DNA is TGCGCCAGCAGCCGAGGTCTAGCGGCGAACACCGGGGAGCTGTTTTTT.

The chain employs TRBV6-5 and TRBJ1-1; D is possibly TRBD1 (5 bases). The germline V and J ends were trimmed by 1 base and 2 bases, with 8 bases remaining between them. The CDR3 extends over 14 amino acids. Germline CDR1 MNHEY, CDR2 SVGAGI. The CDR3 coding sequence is TGTGCCAGCAGTTACTTTAGGGGAAACACTGAAGCTTTCTTT. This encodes CASSYFRGNTEAFF.

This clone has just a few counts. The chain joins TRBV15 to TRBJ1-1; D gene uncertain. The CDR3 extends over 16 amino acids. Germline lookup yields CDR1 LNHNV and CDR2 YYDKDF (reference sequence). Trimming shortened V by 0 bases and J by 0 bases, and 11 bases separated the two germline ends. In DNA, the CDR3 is TGTGCCACCAGCAGAGATGCGGGTGGGGTGAACACTGAAGCTTTCTTT. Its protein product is CATSRDAGGVNTEAFF.

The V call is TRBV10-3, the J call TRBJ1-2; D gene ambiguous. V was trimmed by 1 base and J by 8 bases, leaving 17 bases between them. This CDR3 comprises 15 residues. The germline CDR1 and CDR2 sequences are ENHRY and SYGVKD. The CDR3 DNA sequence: TGTGCCATCAGTGAGTATGGAGACTCCGGGGAAGGCTACACCTTC. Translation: CAISEYGDSGEGYTF.

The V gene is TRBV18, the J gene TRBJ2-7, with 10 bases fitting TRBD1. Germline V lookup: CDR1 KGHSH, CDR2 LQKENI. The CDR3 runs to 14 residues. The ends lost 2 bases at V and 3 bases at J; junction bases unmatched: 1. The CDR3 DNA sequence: TGTGCCAGCTCACCAGGGACAGGGGTCTACGAGCAGTACTTC. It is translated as CASSPGTGVYEQYF.

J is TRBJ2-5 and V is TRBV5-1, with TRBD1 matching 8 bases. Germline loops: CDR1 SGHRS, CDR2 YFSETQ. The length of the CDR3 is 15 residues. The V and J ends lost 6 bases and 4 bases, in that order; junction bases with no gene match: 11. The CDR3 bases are TGCGCCAGCACCTCCGTAGGCAGGGGGCTAGAGACCCAGTACTTC. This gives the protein CASTSVGRGLETQYF.

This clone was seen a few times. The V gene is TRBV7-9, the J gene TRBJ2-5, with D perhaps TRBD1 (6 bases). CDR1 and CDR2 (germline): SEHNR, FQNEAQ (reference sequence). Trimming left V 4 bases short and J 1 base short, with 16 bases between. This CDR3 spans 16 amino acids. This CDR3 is CASSSKMRGTQETQYF. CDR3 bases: TGTGCCAGCAGCTCCAAAATGAGGGGGACCCAAGAGACCCAGTACTTC.

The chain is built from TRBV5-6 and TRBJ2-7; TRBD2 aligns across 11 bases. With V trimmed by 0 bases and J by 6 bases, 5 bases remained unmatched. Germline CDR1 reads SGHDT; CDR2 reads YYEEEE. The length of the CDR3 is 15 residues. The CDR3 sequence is CASSLDASGRCEQYF. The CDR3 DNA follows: TGTGCCAGCAGCTTGGACGCTAGCGGGAGGTGCGAGCAGTACTTC.

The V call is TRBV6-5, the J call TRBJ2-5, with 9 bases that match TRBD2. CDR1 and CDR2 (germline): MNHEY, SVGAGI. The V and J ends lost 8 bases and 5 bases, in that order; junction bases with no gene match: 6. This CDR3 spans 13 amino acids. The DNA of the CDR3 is TGTGCCAGCCAGCGGGGGGTCGGGGAGACCCAGTACTTC. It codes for CASQRGVGETQYF.

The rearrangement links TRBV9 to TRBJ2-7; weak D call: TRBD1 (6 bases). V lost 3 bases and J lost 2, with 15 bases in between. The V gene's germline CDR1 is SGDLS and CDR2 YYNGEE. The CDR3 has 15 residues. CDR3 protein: CASSGPGHNPYEQYF. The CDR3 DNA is TGTGCCAGCAGCGGACCGGGACACAATCCCTACGAGCAGTACTTC. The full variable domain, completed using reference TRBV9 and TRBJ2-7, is DSGVTQTPKHLITATGQRVTLRCSPRSGDLSVYWYQQSLDQGLQFLIQYYNGEERAKGNILERFSAQQFPDLHSELNLSSLELGDSALYFCASSGPGHNPYEQYFGPGTRLTVT.

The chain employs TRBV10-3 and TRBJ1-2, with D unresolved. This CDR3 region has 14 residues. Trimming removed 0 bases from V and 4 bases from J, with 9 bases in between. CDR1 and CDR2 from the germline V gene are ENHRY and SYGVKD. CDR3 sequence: CAISESKEGYGYTF. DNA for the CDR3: TGTGCCATCAGTGAGTCGAAGGAGGGCTATGGCTACACCTTC.

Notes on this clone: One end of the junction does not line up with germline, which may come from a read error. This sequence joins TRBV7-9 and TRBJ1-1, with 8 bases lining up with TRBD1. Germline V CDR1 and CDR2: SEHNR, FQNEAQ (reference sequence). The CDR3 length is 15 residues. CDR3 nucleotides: TGTTCCAGCAGTTATCTCACGGGACAGGTACCTGAAGCTTTCTTT. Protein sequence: CSSSYLTGQVPEAFF.

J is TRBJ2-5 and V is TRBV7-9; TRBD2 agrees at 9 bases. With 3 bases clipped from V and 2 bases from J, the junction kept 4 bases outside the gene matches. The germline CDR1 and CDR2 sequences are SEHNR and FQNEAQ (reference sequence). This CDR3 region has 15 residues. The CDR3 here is CASSFSGRRQETQYF. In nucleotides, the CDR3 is TGTGCCAGCAGCTTTAGCGGGAGAAGGCAAGAGACCCAGTACTTC. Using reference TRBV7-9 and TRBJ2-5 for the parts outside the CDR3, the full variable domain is DTGVSQNPRHKITKRGQNVTFRCDPISEHNRLYWYRQTLGQGPEFLTYFQNEAQLEKSRLLSDRFSAERPKGSFSTLEIQRTEQGDSAMYLCASSFSGRRQETQYFGPGTRLLVL.

CDR3 nucleotides: TGTGCCAGCAGCTTAAACCCGACAGGGGGGAGCTCCTACGAGCAGTACTTC. Protein product: CASSLNPTGGSSYEQYF. The chain employs TRBV5-4 and TRBJ2-7, with 9 bases matching TRBD1. This CDR3 has 17 residues. V was clipped by 2 bases and J by 0 bases; unmatched bases: 9. Germline assignment: CDR1 SGHNT and CDR2 YYREEE (reference sequence).

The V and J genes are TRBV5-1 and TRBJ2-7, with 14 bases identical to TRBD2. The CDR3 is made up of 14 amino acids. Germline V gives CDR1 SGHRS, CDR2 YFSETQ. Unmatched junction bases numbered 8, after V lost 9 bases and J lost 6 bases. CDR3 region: CATHSGTSGGEQYF. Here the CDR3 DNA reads TGCGCCACCCATTCTGGGACTAGCGGGGGCGAGCAGTACTTC.